This T cell receptor (beta chain) derives from a study of response to subunit inactivated influenza vaccine. General study points: That few new T cells are recruited by each seasonal influenza vaccination was the authors' suggestion.

TCRdb recomputed calls from the RT-PCR reads with MiXCR, one row per CDR3 protein. Of about 570,000 distinct CDR3 sequences in the sample, 10% to 15% were seen once. Of note for this clonotype: Its specificity is unknown.

The CDR3 has 17 residues. Trimming took 10 bases from V and 9 from J; bases not matched to a gene: 19. This TCR was recovered from a man in his fifties who received an inactivated influenza vaccine. The chain joins TRBV12-3 or TRBV12-4 to TRBJ2-2, with 11 bases fitting TRBD2. Specimen: PBMCs from blood, collected on the day of vaccination. The CDR3 bases are TGTGCCATCTGCCCCCCGGGACTAGCGGAACCCTCAAGGGAGCTGTTTTTT. Its translation is CAICPPGLAEPSRELFF.